Sequencing of this TCR beta chain was carried out in a study of blood T cell repertoires in COVID-19. Study background: Both acute and convalescent COVID-19 samples were obtained from the United States, Italy and Spain.

Across about 22 US areas, participants ranged in age from roughly 18 to 89 years. Resolution of symptoms, clearance, or two negative PCRs was present in recovered Cohort 3 donors. The assay was immunoSEQ multiplex PCR, and TCRdb's table has in-frame clones only and misses some. The sample shows a few hundred thousand clones, just over 85% of them seen only once. The source is a young woman who had recovered from COVID-19. The sequencing input was PBMCs or T cells enriched from blood (not recorded which).

The CDR3 region has the DNA TGTGCCAGCAGCTTAGAACTAGCGGGAGTTTGGGGAGGCACAGATACGCAGTATTTT. This sequence encodes CASSLELAGVWGGTDTQYF. The rearrangement uses TRBV7-2 and TRBJ2-3; 11 bases match TRBD2. The CDR3 totals 19 residues. Germline V lookup: CDR1 SGHTA, CDR2 FQGNSA. Losses at the gene ends were 1 base for V and 1 base for J; bases not matched to a gene: 10. Supplemented by reference TRBV7-2 and TRBJ2-3, the full variable domain reads GAGVSQSPSNKVTEKGKDVELRCDPISGHTALYWYRQSLGQGLEFLIYFQGNSAPDKSGLPSDRFSAERTGGSVSTLTIQRTQQEDSAVYLCASSLELAGVWGGTDTQYFGPGTRLTVL.